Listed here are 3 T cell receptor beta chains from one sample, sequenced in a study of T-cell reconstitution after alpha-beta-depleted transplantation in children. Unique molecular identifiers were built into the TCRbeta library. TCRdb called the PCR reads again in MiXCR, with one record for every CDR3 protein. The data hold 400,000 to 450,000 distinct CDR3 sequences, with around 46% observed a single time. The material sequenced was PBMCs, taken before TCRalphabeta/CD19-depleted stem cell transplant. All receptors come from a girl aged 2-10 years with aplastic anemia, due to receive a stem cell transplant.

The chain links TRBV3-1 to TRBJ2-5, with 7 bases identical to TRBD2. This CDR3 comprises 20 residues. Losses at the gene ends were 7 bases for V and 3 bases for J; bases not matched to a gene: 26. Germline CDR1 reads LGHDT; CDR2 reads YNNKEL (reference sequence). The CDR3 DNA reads TGTGCCAGCACCAAAGACCTACCCGGTTCGGGAGGATCCGCGAAAGAGACCCAGTACTTC. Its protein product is CASTKDLPGSGGSAKETQYF.

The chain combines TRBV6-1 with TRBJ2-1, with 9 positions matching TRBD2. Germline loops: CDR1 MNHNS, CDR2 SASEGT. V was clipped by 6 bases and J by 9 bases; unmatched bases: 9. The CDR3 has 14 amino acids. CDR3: CASRVSGRPAEQFF. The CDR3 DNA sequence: TGTGCCAGCAGGGTAAGCGGGAGGCCTGCTGAGCAGTTCTTC.

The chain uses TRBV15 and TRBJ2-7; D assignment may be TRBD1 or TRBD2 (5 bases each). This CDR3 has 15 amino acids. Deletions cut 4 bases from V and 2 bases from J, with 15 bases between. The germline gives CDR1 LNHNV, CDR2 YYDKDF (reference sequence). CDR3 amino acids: CATSTARDGPYEQYF. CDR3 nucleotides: TGTGCCACCAGCACGGCTCGGGACGGTCCCTACGAGCAGTACTTC.